This TCR beta chain comes out of a study of blood T cell repertoires in COVID-19. About the study: Donors in the United States, Italy and Spain gave samples during acute or convalescent COVID-19.

The length of the CDR3 is 12 residues. Losses at the gene ends were 7 bases for V and 14 bases for J; bases not matched to a gene: 7. Assay: immunoSEQ multiplex PCR; the TCRdb copy retains only in-frame clones and omits some. The repertoire holds under 150,000 clones, with around 80% as singletons. Recruitment covered roughly 22 US areas and drew participants whose ages spanned roughly 18 to 90 years. Participant-reported clinical history was the basis for cohort assignment. This receptor was identified in a man aged 40-49 years with acute COVID-19. The chain couples TRBV12-3 or TRBV12-4 to TRBJ2-1; TRBD2 matches at 11 bases. Sequenced: PBMCs or T cells enriched from blood (not recorded which). This CDR3 reads CASILSGGAEFF. For the CDR3, the DNA is TGTGCCAGCATTCTTAGCGGGGGGGCCGAGTTCTTC.